This TCR beta chain was found in a study of T cell responses to AZD1222 COVID-19 vaccine. CDR3 size: 18 residues. V gave up 0 bases and J gave up 0 bases, with 16 bases separating them. Germline assignment: CDR1 SGHRS and CDR2 YFSETQ. This table comes from immunoSEQ multiplex PCR, and its TCRdb copy is limited to in-frame clones, with some not included. Among some 180,000 clones, 85% to 95% were seen once, and the ten largest hold roughly 4%. This clone has only one observation. The antigen is unknown. Whole-study results and caveats: A mostly white British donor set with more females was recruited, and clonal diversity was possibly underestimated. Vaccine-associated CD4 TCRs spanned spike, dominant at 160-218 and 743-854. The breadth and depth of Spike-specific TCRs increased once two AZD1222 doses had been given.

The sample in question was peripheral blood, obtained 28 days after the second dose of the MenACWY control vaccine. This chain joins TRBV5-1 and TRBJ2-1; D remains unclear. The TCR sequence derives from an adult who received the MenACWY meningococcal vaccine as a control. In DNA, the CDR3 is TGCGCCAGCAGCTTGGCAACTAACATGATAAGCTCCTACAATGAGCAGTTCTTC. It codes for CASSLATNMISSYNEQFF.